This T cell receptor (beta chain) was observed in a study of human T cells and chemical hapten exposure. Single cDNA molecules in the library carried unique molecular identifiers attached during preparation. TCRdb reprocessed the RACE reads with MiXCR, giving one entry per CDR3 protein. Here the sample spans about 40,000 distinct CDR3 sequences, approximately 3.3% being singletons. This clonotype was observed a handful of times. The time point denotes: patch test 2, 6 weeks after DPC sensitization. This sample's treatment: therapeutic diphenylcyclopropenone sensitization with weekly scalp DPC. The ends were cut back, 2 bases at V and 2 bases at J, with 11 bases in the middle. From germline, CDR1 is MGHDK and CDR2 SYGVNS. The CDR3 consists of 15 residues.

The receptor's source is a man aged 35-49 years with alopecia areata. Some clones in this sample may be carry-over from other donors' samples. Material: whole blood, obtained in connection with sensitization to the hapten diphenylcyclopropenone (DPC). V is TRBV25-1 and J is TRBJ2-3, with a weak D call TRBD1 (6 bases). The CDR3 region has the DNA TGTGCCAGCAGTGAAAGGGACAAAAACACAGATACGCAGTATTTT. This codes for CASSERDKNTDTQYF. The full variable domain, in which reference TRBV25-1 and TRBJ2-3 provide the parts outside the CDR3, is EADIYQTPRYLVIGTGKKITLECSQTMGHDKMYWYQQDPGMELHLIHYSYGVNSTEKGDLSSESTVSRIRTEHFPLTLESARPSHTSQYLCASSERDKNTDTQYFGPGTRLTVL.